This T cell receptor (beta chain) was sequenced in a study of radiation and T cells in renal cell carcinoma. Time point: blood 4 weeks post-SBRT, at nephrectomy. Specified treatment: 15 Gy SBRT to primary tumor, nephrectomy 4 weeks later. Nephrectomy followed 15 Gy stereotactic body radiation by 4 weeks. Measured with immunoSEQ multiplex PCR; TCRdb has only the in-frame clones, and not every one. Of roughly 170,000 clones listed, 88% are singletons. Sample: blood, taken from a patient whose treatment included radiotherapy and nephrectomy. The clonotype was recovered from a woman in her fifties or sixties with renal cell carcinoma.

For the CDR3, the DNA is TGTGCCAGCAGCGTGGGGGTGGACAATCAGCCCCAGCATTTT. Encoded protein: CASSVGVDNQPQHF. The chain carries TRBV9 and TRBJ1-5, with a possible D match to TRBD1 (5 bases). V was cut by 2 bases and J by 3 bases, with 9 bases left in between. The CDR3 contains 14 residues. Germline assignment: CDR1 SGDLS and CDR2 YYNGEE. Supplemented by reference TRBV9 and TRBJ1-5, the full variable domain reads DSGVTQTPKHLITATGQRVTLRCSPRSGDLSVYWYQQSLDQGLQFLIQYYNGEERAKGNILERFSAQQFPDLHSELNLSSLELGDSALYFCASSVGVDNQPQHFGDGTRLSIL.